The 11 T cell receptor beta chains below come from one sample, sequenced in a study of CD8+ T cells in alopecia areata. The authors extracted RNA and reverse transcribed it into cDNA as the sequencing template. TCRdb keeps only in-frame clones here, not all; method: immunoSEQ multiplex PCR. Found here are around 250,000 clones, roughly 69% of them singletons; the top ten hold approximately 1.2%. The starting material was CD4+ T cells sorted from blood, obtained at week 0. Receptor source: a human donor with alopecia areata.

This clone occurred once. The chain links TRBV6-6 to TRBJ2-1; 7 bases fit TRBD1. V dropped 2 bases and J dropped 4; count of bases not matched to a gene: 5. Germline V gene sequence: CDR1 MNHNY, CDR2 SVGAGI (reference sequence). The CDR3 totals 15 residues. Written as DNA, the CDR3 is TGTGCCAGCAGTTACGGCCAGGGGGTTTACAATGAGCAGTTCTTC. Protein sequence: CASSYGQGVYNEQFF.

V usage is TRBV19 and J usage is TRBJ2-5; TRBD2 might be the D (5 bases). Germline assignment: CDR1 LNHDA and CDR2 SQIVND (reference sequence). Trimming cost V 5 bases and J 5 bases, with 15 bases left between them. The CDR3 is 14 residues long. CDR3 sequence (DNA): TGTGCCAGTAGTCCGAGGGCCGGCGGGGAGACCCAGTACTTC. Amino acids: CASSPRAGGETQYF. Using reference TRBV19 and TRBJ2-5 for the parts outside the CDR3, the full variable domain is DGGITQSPKYLFRKEGQNVTLSCEQNLNHDAMYWYRQDPGQGLRLIYYSQIVNDFQKGDIAEGYSVSREKKESFPLTVTSAQKNPTAFYLCASSPRAGGETQYFGPGTRLLVL.

The rearrangement uses TRBV5-1 and TRBJ2-6; 7 bases match TRBD1. CDR3 size: 18 residues. Trimming took 0 bases from V and 4 from J; bases not matched to a gene: 10. Germline values: CDR1 SGHRS, CDR2 YFSETQ. The CDR3 loop reads CASSLGQGSLAGANVLTF. The CDR3 DNA sequence: TGCGCCAGCAGCTTGGGACAGGGTTCCTTAGCAGGGGCCAACGTCCTGACTTTC. Filled out from reference TRBV5-1 and TRBJ2-6, the complete variable domain reads KAGVTQTPRYLIKTRGQQVTLSCSPISGHRSVSWYQQTPGQGLQFLFEYFSETQRNKGNFPGRFSGRQFSNSRSEMNVSTLELGDSALYLCASSLGQGSLAGANVLTFGAGSRLTVL.

The chain is built from TRBV29-1 and TRBJ2-1; 8 bases agree with TRBD2. J was trimmed by 2 bases and V by 7 bases; bases with no gene match: 4. Germline CDR1 and CDR2: SQVTM and ANQGSEA. The CDR3 spans 13 residues. CDR3 protein: CSAIAGTYNEQFF. The CDR3 DNA sequence: TGCAGCGCTATAGCGGGGACCTACAATGAGCAGTTCTTC.

V gene TRBV6-5 combines with J gene TRBJ1-1, with no clear D. Germline V gene data show CDR1 as MNHEY and CDR2 as SVGAGI. Deletions cut 2 bases from V and 1 base from J, with 14 bases between. The CDR3 length is 16 residues. The CDR3 spells CASSYSRHEGNTEAFF. For the CDR3, the DNA is TGTGCCAGCAGTTACAGTAGGCACGAAGGGAACACTGAAGCTTTCTTT.

The V call is TRBV7-9, the J call TRBJ2-5, with TRBD2 matching over 10 bases. Unmatched junction bases numbered 9, after V lost 3 bases and J lost 5 bases. The germline CDR1 and CDR2 sequences are SEHNR and FQNEAQ (reference sequence). CDR3 size: 16 residues. The CDR3 loop is CASSLVSGGAVETQYF. The CDR3 DNA reads as TGTGCCAGCAGCTTGGTCAGCGGGGGGGCCGTGGAGACCCAGTACTTC.

The chain employs TRBV7-2 and TRBJ1-5; 8 bases are a match to TRBD1. The trim removed 5 bases at V and 0 bases at J, leaving 3 bases unmatched. The CDR3 runs 15 residues. Germline CDR1 and CDR2: SGHTA and FQGNSA. The CDR3 is CASSIQGGSNQPQHF. The CDR3 region has the DNA TGTGCCAGCAGCATACAGGGGGGTAGCAATCAGCCCCAGCATTTT.

This chain uses TRBV30 with TRBJ1-2; TRBD1 matches at 10 bases. The CDR3 length is 14 residues. V dropped 6 bases and J dropped 4; count of bases not matched to a gene: 8. Germline CDR1 reads GTSNPN; CDR2 reads SVGIG (reference sequence). In nucleotides, the CDR3 is TGTGCCTGCGCCCCCCGGGACAGGGGCTATGGCTACACCTTC. It is translated as CACAPRDRGYGYTF.

This rearrangement joins TRBV2 to TRBJ2-7; D uncertain. The CDR3 contains 13 residues. Germline values: CDR1 SNHLY, CDR2 FYNNEI. Trimming shortened V by 6 bases and J by 5 bases, and 14 bases separated the two germline ends. Here the CDR3 reads CASSIGDTHEQYF. CDR3 sequence (DNA): TGTGCCAGCAGCATTGGCGATACCCACGAGCAGTACTTC.

The J gene is TRBJ1-6, the V gene TRBV30, with D perhaps TRBD1 (5 bases). Trimming removed 2 bases from V and 3 bases from J, with 14 bases in between. CDR1 is GTSNPN, CDR2 SVGIG, per germline (reference sequence). The CDR3 consists of 16 residues. The CDR3 spells CAWSPEDTSYNSPLHF. CDR3 in DNA: TGTGCCTGGAGTCCCGAGGACACAAGCTATAATTCACCCCTCCACTTT. Full variable domain (outside the CDR3, taken from reference TRBV30 and TRBJ1-6): SQTIHQWPATLVQPVGSPLSLECTVEGTSNPNLYWYRQAAGRGLQLLFYSVGIGQISSEVPQNLSASRPQDRQFILSSKKLLLSDSGFYLCAWSPEDTSYNSPLHFGNGTRLTVT.

This chain uses TRBV29-1 with TRBJ2-3; D is tentatively TRBD1 or TRBD2 (5 bases each). Germline-derived CDR1 and CDR2 are SQVTM and ANQGSEA. Between the trimmed V and J ends, which lost 8 bases and 0 bases, there was a span of 12 bases. CDR3 length: 13 residues. The chain's CDR3 is CSNGGPSTDTQYF. DNA of the CDR3: TGCAGCAATGGGGGACCAAGCACAGATACGCAGTATTTT.